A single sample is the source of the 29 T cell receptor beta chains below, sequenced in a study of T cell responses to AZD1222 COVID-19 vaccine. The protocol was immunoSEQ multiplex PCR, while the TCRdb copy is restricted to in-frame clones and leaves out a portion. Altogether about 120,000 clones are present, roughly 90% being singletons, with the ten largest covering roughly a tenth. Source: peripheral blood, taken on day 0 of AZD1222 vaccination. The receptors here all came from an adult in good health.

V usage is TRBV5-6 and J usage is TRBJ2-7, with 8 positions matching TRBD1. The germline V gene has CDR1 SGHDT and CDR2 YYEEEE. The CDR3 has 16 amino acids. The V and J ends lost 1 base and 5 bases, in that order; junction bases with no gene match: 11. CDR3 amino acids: CASSLSYRQGADEQYF. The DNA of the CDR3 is TGTGCCAGCAGCTTGTCGTACCGGCAGGGGGCCGACGAGCAGTACTTC.

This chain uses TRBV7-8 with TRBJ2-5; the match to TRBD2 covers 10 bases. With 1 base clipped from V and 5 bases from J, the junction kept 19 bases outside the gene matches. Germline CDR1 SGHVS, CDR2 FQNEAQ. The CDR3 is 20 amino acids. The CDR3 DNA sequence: TGTGCCAGCAGCTTAGACGGGTTGAGCGGGAGGGCCACTAGTGACGAGACCCAGTACTTC. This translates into CASSLDGLSGRATSDETQYF.

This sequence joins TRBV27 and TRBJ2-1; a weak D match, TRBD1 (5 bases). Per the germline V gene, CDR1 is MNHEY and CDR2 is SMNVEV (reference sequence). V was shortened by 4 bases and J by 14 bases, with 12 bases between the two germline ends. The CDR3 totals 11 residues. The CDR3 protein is CASSSGLWKFF. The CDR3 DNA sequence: TGTGCCAGCAGTTCAGGGTTGTGGAAGTTCTTC.

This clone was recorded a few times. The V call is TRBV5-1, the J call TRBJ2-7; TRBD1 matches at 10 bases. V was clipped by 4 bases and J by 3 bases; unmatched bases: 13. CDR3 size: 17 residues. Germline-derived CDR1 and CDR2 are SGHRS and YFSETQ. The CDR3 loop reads CASSKSATGQGLYEQYF. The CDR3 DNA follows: TGCGCCAGCAGCAAGTCGGCCACGGGACAGGGGCTCTACGAGCAGTACTTC.

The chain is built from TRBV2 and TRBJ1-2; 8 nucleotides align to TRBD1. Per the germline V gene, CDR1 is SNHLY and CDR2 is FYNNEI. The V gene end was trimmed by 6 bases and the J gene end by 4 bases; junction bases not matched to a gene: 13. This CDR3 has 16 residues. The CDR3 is CASSDTRDRYLYGYTF. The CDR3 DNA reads TGTGCCAGCAGCGATACCCGGGACAGGTACCTCTATGGCTACACCTTC. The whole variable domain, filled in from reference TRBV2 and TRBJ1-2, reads EPEVTQTPSHQVTQMGQEVILRCVPISNHLYFYWYRQILGQKVEFLVSFYNNEISEKSEIFDDQFSVERPDGSNFTLKIRSTKLEDSAMYFCASSDTRDRYLYGYTFGSGTRLTVV.

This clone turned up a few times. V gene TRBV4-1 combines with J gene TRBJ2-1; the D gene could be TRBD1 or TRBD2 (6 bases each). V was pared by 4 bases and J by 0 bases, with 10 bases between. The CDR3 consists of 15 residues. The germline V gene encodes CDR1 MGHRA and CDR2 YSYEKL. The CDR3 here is CASSPGDSSYNEQFF. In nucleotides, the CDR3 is TGCGCCAGCAGCCCAGGGGACTCCTCCTACAATGAGCAGTTCTTC.

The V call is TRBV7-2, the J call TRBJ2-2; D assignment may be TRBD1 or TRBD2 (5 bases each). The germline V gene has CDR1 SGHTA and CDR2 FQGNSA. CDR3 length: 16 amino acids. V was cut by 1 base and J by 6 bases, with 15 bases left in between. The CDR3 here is CASSLGAFGAAGELFF. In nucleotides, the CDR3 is TGTGCCAGCAGCTTAGGGGCGTTCGGGGCGGCCGGGGAGCTGTTTTTT.

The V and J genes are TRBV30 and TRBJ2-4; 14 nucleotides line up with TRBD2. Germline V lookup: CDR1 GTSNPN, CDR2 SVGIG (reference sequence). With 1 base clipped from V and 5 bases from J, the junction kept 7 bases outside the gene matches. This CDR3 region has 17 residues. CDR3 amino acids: CAWSGHSGLAGENIQYF. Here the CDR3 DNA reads TGTGCCTGGAGTGGGCACTCGGGACTAGCGGGGGAAAACATTCAGTACTTC.

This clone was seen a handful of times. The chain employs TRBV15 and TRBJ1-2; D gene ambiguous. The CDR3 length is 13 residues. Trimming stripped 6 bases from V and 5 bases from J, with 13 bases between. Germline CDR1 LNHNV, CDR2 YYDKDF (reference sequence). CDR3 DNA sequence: TGTGCCACCAGTATCTTCGCGGGGTATGGCTACACCTTC. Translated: CATSIFAGYGYTF.

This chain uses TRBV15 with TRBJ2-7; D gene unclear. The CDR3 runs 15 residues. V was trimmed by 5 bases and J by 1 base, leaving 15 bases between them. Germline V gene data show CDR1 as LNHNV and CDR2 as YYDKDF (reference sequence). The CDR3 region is CATSPLVGRSYEQYF. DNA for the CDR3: TGTGCCACCAGCCCTTTGGTGGGCAGGTCCTACGAGCAGTACTTC.

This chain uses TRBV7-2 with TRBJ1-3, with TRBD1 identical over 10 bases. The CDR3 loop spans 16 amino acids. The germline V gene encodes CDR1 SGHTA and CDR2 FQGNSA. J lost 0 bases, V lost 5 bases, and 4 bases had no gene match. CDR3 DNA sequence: TGTGCCAGCAGCAGGAGACAGGGGGCCTCTGGAAACACCATATATTTT. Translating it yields CASSRRQGASGNTIYF.

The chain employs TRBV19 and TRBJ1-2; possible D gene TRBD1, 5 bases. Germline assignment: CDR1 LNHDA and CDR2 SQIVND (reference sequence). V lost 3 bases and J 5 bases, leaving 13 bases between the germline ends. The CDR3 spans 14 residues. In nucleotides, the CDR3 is TGTGCCAGTAGTATCCCGACAGCCCATTATGGCTACACCTTC. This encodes CASSIPTAHYGYTF.

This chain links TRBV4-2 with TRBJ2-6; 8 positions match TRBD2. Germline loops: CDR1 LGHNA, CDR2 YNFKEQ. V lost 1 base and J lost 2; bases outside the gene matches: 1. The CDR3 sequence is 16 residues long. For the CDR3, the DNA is TGTGCCAGCAGCCAAGGGCGGGGGGCTGGGGCCAACGTCCTGACTTTC. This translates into CASSQGRGAGANVLTF.

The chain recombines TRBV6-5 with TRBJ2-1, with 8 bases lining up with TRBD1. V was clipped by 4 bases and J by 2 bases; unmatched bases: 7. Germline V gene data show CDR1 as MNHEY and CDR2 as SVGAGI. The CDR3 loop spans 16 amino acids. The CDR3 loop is CASSFDRGLPYNEQFF. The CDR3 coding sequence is TGTGCCAGCAGTTTCGACAGGGGACTCCCCTACAATGAGCAGTTCTTC.

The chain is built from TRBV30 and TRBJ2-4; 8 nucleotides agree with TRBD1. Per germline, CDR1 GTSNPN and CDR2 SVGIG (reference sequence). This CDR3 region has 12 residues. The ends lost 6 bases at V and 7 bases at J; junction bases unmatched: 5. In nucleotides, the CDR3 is TGTGCCTGTCGGACAGGGACGAACATTCAGTACTTC. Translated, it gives CACRTGTNIQYF.

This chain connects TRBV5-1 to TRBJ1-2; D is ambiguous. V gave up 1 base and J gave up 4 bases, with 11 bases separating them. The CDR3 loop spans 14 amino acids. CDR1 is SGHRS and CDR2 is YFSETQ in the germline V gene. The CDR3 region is CASSLSGTVYGYTF. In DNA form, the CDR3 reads TGCGCCAGCAGCTTGAGTGGCACGGTCTATGGCTACACCTTC.

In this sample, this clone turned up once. In DNA, the CDR3 is TGTGCCAGCAGTTATGGGGGACAGGGGTTATACGAGCAGTACTTC. Translation: CASSYGGQGLYEQYF. This chain joins TRBV6-5 and TRBJ2-7, with 10 bases that match TRBD1. Germline V gene lookup returns CDR1 MNHEY and CDR2 SVGAGI. Trimming at V came to 3 bases and at J to 4 bases, leaving 6 bases not matched to a gene. This CDR3 spans 15 amino acids.

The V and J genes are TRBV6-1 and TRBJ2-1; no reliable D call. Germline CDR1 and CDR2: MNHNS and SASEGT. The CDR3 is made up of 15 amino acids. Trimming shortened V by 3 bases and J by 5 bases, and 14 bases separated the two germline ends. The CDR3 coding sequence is TGTGCCAGCAGTGACCCAAAACGGATTAACAATGAGCAGTTCTTC. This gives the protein CASSDPKRINNEQFF.

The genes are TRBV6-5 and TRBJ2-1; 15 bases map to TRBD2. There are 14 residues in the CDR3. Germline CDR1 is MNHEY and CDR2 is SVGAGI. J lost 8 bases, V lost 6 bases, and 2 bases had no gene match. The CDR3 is CASRGLAGGYEQFF. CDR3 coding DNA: TGTGCCAGCAGAGGACTAGCGGGAGGGTATGAGCAGTTCTTC.

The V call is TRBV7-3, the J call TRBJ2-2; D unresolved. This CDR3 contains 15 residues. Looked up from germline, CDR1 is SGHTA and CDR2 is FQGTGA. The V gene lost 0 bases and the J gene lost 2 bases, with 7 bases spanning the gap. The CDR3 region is CASSLTRPNTGELFF. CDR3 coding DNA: TGTGCCAGCAGCTTAACGCGTCCTAACACCGGGGAGCTGTTTTTT.

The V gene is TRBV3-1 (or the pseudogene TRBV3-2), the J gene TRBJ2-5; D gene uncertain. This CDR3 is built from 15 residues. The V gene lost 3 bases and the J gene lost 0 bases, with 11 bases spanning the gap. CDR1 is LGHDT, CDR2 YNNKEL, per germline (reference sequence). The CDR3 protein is CASSHQDLYQETQYF. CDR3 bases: TGTGCCAGCAGCCACCAAGACTTGTACCAAGAGACCCAGTACTTC.

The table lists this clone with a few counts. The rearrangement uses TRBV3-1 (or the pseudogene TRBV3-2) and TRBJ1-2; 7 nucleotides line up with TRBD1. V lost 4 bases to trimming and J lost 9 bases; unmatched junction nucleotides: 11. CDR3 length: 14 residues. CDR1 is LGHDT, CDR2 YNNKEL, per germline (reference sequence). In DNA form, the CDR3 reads TGTGCCAGCAGCCCGGGACAGCCCTATGGTAGCTACACCTTC. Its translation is CASSPGQPYGSYTF.

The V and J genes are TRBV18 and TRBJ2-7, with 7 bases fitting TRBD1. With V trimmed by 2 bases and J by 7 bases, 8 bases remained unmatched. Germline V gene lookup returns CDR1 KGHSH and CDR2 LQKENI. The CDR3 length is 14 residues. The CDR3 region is CASSPRTGEGEQYF. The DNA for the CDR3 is TGTGCCAGCTCACCAAGAACAGGGGAAGGGGAGCAGTACTTC.

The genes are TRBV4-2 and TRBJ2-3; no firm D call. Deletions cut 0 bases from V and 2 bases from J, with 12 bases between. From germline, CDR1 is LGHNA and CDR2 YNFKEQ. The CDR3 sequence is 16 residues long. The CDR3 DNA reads TGTGCCAGCAGCCAAGATTGGAACCCTTACACAGATACGCAGTATTTT. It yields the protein CASSQDWNPYTDTQYF.

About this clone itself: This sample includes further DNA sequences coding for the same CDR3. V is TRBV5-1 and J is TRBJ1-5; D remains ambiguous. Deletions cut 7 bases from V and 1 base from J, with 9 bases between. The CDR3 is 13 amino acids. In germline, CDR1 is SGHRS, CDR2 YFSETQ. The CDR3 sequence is CASSPQSNQPQHF. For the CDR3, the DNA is TGCGCCAGCTCTCCTCAAAGCAATCAGCCCCAGCATTTT.

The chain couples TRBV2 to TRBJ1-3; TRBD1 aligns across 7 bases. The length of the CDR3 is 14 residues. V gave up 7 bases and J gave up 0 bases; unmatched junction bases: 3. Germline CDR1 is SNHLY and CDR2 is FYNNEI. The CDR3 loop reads CASKGGHSGNTIYF. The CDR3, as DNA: TGTGCCAGCAAAGGGGGCCACTCTGGAAACACCATATATTTT.

The CDR3: CASSQERDSLNEQYF. The CDR3, as DNA: TGCGCCAGCAGCCAAGAGAGGGACTCGCTGAACGAGCAGTACTTC. The V call is TRBV4-3, the J call TRBJ2-7; maybe TRBD2 (6 bases). Germline-derived CDR1 and CDR2 are LGHNA and YSLEER. Trimming took off 0 bases at V and 5 bases at J, with 14 bases between the two ends. The CDR3 totals 15 residues.

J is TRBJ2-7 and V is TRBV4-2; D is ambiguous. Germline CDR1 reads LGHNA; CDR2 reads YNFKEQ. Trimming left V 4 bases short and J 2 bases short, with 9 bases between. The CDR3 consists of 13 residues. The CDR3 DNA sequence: TGTGCCAGCAGCCCTGGGGATACCTACGAGCAGTACTTC. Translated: CASSPGDTYEQYF.

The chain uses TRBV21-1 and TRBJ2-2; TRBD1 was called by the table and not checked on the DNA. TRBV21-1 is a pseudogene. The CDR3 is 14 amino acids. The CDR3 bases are TGTGCCAGCAGAAAGATACAGGGTCCCGGGGAGCTGTTTTTT. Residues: CASRKIQGPGELFF.